The present TCR beta chain was sequenced within a study of blood T cell repertoires in COVID-19. Study-level information: The origin of the acute and convalescent COVID-19 samples was the United States, Italy and Spain. Sources were T cells, B-cell-depleted T cells, or PBMCs; the material itself was cDNA or gDNA.

The authors' processing: Amplification with reference gene primers provided the estimates of nucleated cell counts. Assay: immunoSEQ multiplex PCR; the TCRdb copy retains only in-frame clones and omits some. The V and J calls and the clone size are those of that table, but D and trimming were determined from the DNA. The data contain around 100,000 clones, 82% of them singletons. Germline-derived CDR1 and CDR2 are MNHNS and SASEGT. V dropped 1 base and J dropped 5; count of bases not matched to a gene: 9. The CDR3 consists of 17 residues. The material sequenced was peripheral blood. This clonotype originated in a man in his 60s with acute or convalescent COVID-19. The chain combines TRBV6-1 with TRBJ2-1; the match to TRBD1 covers 9 bases. CDR3 bases: TGTGCCAGCAGTGAAGAGAAATGGACAGGGGTTGACAATGAGCAGTTCTTC. Translation gives CASSEEKWTGVDNEQFF.